A single sample is the source of the 18 T cell receptor beta chains below, sequenced in a study of shared T cell receptors in the human thymus. Repertoires were generated with immunoSEQ multiplex PCR, while TCRdb's copy carries only in-frame clones and drops some. The sample has 700,000 or so clones, 75% to 90% seen once; the top ten hold roughly 0.01%. The same data also went into a second study, on human thymus T cells.

Sequencing was performed on thymocytes. These receptors were obtained from a girl less than two years old with a congenital heart defect.

The gene calls are TRBV9 and TRBJ1-2; 10 bases are shared with TRBD1. The CDR3 covers 15 residues. CDR1 is SGDLS and CDR2 is YYNGEE in the germline V gene. V lost 2 bases and J lost 6; bases outside the gene matches: 7. CDR3 nucleotides: TGTGCCAGCAGCGTCCGGACAGGGGGGCGAAATGGCTACACCTTC. Protein: CASSVRTGGRNGYTF.

This clone appeared a few times. Other DNA sequences in the same sample also yield this CDR3. V gene TRBV18 combines with J gene TRBJ1-6; D is possibly TRBD1 (5 bases). Germline values: CDR1 KGHSH, CDR2 LQKENI. The ends were cut back, 4 bases at V and 0 bases at J, with 13 bases in the middle. This CDR3 comprises 17 residues. Here the CDR3 DNA reads TGTGCCAGCTCACTAGAACAGGAGAGCTCCTATAATTCACCCCTCCACTTT. As protein: CASSLEQESSYNSPLHF.

This clone occurred a few times. The chain has TRBV28 and TRBJ2-5; tentative D call: TRBD1 (6 bases). Trimming removed 6 bases at V and 3 bases at J, with 20 bases between. The CDR3 length is 16 residues. Germline V lookup: CDR1 MDHEN, CDR2 SYDVKM. The CDR3 reads CASSEIRGISKETQYF. The CDR3 nucleotides are TGTGCCAGCAGCGAAATCAGGGGCATCTCCAAAGAGACCCAGTACTTC.

The V gene is TRBV4-1, the J gene TRBJ2-7; TRBD1 might be the D (6 bases). The germline CDR1 and CDR2 sequences are MGHRA and YSYEKL. This CDR3 has 16 amino acids. Trimming left V 1 base short and J 7 bases short, with 20 bases between. The CDR3 DNA reads as TGCGCCAGCAGCCAAGGGGCAGGGGCTACGATTTTTGAGCAGTACTTC. Translated: CASSQGAGATIFEQYF.

The chain uses TRBV11-2 and TRBJ1-6; 7 positions match TRBD1. V was clipped by 4 bases and J by 7 bases; unmatched bases: 7. Germline V lookup: CDR1 SGHAT, CDR2 FQNNGV. CDR3 length equals 15 residues. The CDR3 protein is CASSSPDRVNSPLHF. CDR3 nucleotides: TGTGCCAGCAGCTCCCCCGACAGGGTAAATTCACCCCTCCACTTT.

The chain combines TRBV5-4 with TRBJ2-7; possible D gene TRBD2, 8 bases. V was pared by 0 bases and J by 2 bases, with 18 bases between. The germline V gene encodes CDR1 SGHNT and CDR2 YYREEE (reference sequence). This CDR3 comprises 17 residues. The CDR3 DNA reads as TGTGCCAGCAGCTTGGAGGGGGCGGGGGGACTAACCTACGAGCAGTACTTC. Translated: CASSLEGAGGLTYEQYF. Together with reference TRBV5-4 and TRBJ2-7, the CDR3 gives the full variable domain: ETGVTQSPTHLIKTRGQQVTLRCSSQSGHNTVSWYQQALGQGPQFIFQYYREEENGRGNFPPRFSGLQFPNYSSELNVNALELDDSALYLCASSLEGAGGLTYEQYFGPGTRLTVT.

The CDR3 DNA reads TGCGCCAGCAGCTTGGAGGGCAGGGAGGGAGAGACCCAGTACTTC. Its translation: CASSLEGREGETQYF. The V call is TRBV5-1, the J call TRBJ2-5, with 7 positions matching TRBD2. CDR1 and CDR2 from the germline V gene are SGHRS and YFSETQ. The CDR3 is made up of 15 amino acids. V lost 0 bases and J lost 4; bases outside the gene matches: 6.

This clone came up once. J is TRBJ2-7 and V is TRBV19, with a weak D call TRBD1 (7 bases). The CDR3 is made up of 14 amino acids. V shed 7 bases and J shed 6 bases, with 19 bases lying between them. CDR1 and CDR2 (germline): LNHDA, SQIVND (reference sequence). The CDR3 coding sequence is TGTGCCAGTACTCCCGTGGAGGGGGCCGGCGAGCAGTACTTC. Translating gives CASTPVEGAGEQYF.

The chain employs TRBV5-1 and TRBJ2-5, with TRBD1 identical over 7 bases. The CDR3 loop spans 16 amino acids. CDR1 and CDR2 (germline): SGHRS, YFSETQ. The ends lost 4 bases at V and 5 bases at J; junction bases unmatched: 14. CDR3 in DNA: TGCGCCAGCAGCCACCTCCGGACAGGACCCTTCGAGACCCAGTACTTC. Translated, it gives CASSHLRTGPFETQYF. The full variable domain, its missing parts supplied by reference TRBV5-1 and TRBJ2-5, is KAGVTQTPRYLIKTRGQQVTLSCSPISGHRSVSWYQQTPGQGLQFLFEYFSETQRNKGNFPGRFSGRQFSNSRSEMNVSTLELGDSALYLCASSHLRTGPFETQYFGPGTRLLVL.

The chain recombines TRBV5-1 with TRBJ1-2; 8 nucleotides align to TRBD1. The CDR3 extends over 17 amino acids. Looked up from germline, CDR1 is SGHRS and CDR2 is YFSETQ. With 0 bases clipped from V and 4 bases from J, the junction kept 11 bases outside the gene matches. The DNA of the CDR3 is TGCGCCAGCAGCTTGGGGCGTCAGGGGGCTCAGGGCTATGGCTACACCTTC. Residues: CASSLGRQGAQGYGYTF.

In its sample, this clone was seen once. The chain has TRBV5-4 and TRBJ1-2; 7 positions agree with TRBD1. Germline CDR1 SGHNT, CDR2 YYREEE (reference sequence). The CDR3 is made up of 13 amino acids. V was pared by 7 bases and J by 5 bases, with 8 bases of the junction left unmatched. The CDR3 sequence: CASADRRNYGYTF. The CDR3 DNA sequence: TGTGCCAGCGCGGACAGGAGGAATTATGGCTACACCTTC.

Written as DNA, the CDR3 is TGCGCCAGCAGCTTGACTCGGACAGGCCCAATGAACACTGAAGCTTTCTTT. It specifies CASSLTRTGPMNTEAFF. The rearrangement joins TRBV5-1 to TRBJ1-1; 7 bases fit TRBD1. The CDR3 spans 17 residues. After removal of 1 base from V and 0 bases from J, the junction contained 9 bases not matched to a gene. The germline V gene encodes CDR1 SGHRS and CDR2 YFSETQ.

This chain joins TRBV7-8 and TRBJ2-2, with D maybe TRBD2 (6 bases). V lost 5 bases to trimming and J lost 1 base, with 11 bases between them. CDR3 length equals 15 residues. The germline gives CDR1 SGHVS, CDR2 FQNEAQ. The CDR3 sequence: CASSEGTGNTGELFF. The CDR3, as DNA: TGTGCCAGCAGCGAGGGGACTGGGAACACCGGGGAGCTGTTTTTT.

The gene calls are TRBV15 and TRBJ2-7, with D possibly matching TRBD1 (6 bases). The CDR3 runs 17 residues. V lost 0 bases and J lost 7, with 22 bases in between. Germline assignment: CDR1 LNHNV and CDR2 YYDKDF (reference sequence). CDR3 region: CATSREARRDTLREQYF. Here the CDR3 DNA reads TGTGCCACCAGCAGAGAGGCCCGAAGGGACACCCTGAGGGAGCAGTACTTC.

The chain joins TRBV5-1 to TRBJ1-1; D remains unclear. This CDR3 has 16 amino acids. Trimming removed 5 bases from V and 0 bases from J, with 17 bases in between. Germline V gives CDR1 SGHRS, CDR2 YFSETQ. CDR3: CASRPNRNLMNTEAFF. DNA of the CDR3: TGCGCCAGCAGGCCAAACAGAAACCTAATGAACACTGAAGCTTTCTTT.

The chain links TRBV4-1 to TRBJ2-5, with 7 bases lining up with TRBD2. This CDR3 has 15 residues. Germline values: CDR1 MGHRA, CDR2 YSYEKL. The V gene end was trimmed by 8 bases and the J gene end by 5 bases; junction bases not matched to a gene: 14. DNA of the CDR3: TGCGCCAGCCGTGGGGACTGGGGGGGGGTGGAGACCCAGTACTTC. Encoded protein: CASRGDWGGVETQYF.

The V call is TRBV30, the J call TRBJ2-3; 8 nucleotides line up with TRBD2. Germline trimming cut 8 bases from V and 4 bases from J; bases unmatched to any gene: 17. This CDR3 comprises 16 residues. CDR1 GTSNPN and CDR2 SVGIG come from the germline V gene (reference sequence). This chain's CDR3 is CAGGVAGGGCADTQYF. Written as DNA, the CDR3 is TGTGCCGGGGGGGTCGCCGGGGGGGGATGTGCAGATACGCAGTATTTT.

The chain combines TRBV4-3 with TRBJ1-2; 8 nucleotides agree with TRBD1. Trimming cost V 0 bases and J 6 bases; bases outside gene matches: 9. The germline CDR1 and CDR2 sequences are LGHNA and YSLEER. This CDR3 is built from 16 residues. CDR3 amino acids: CASSQEGQGATHGYTF. The DNA for the CDR3 is TGCGCCAGCAGCCAAGAGGGTCAGGGGGCAACCCATGGCTACACCTTC.